The rows below give T cell receptor beta chains drawn from one sample of a study of shared clonotypes between healthy human individuals. The assay was immunoSEQ multiplex PCR, and TCRdb's table has in-frame clones only and misses some. The data show around 2.1 million clones, roughly 95% seen once. Sequenced: naive CD4+ T cells sorted from blood. These receptors were collected from a young man in good health. Both conserved end residues are part of each CDR3. The D gene is left open where the match is weak. Expanded clones are given a class, and other clones once, few, many or no size at all.

v_call	d_call	j_call	clone_size	cdr3_nt	cdr3_aa
TRBV2	-	TRBJ1-1	-	TGTGCCAGCAGTGCTGGGTCGTACACTGAAGCTTTCTTT	CASSAGSYTEAFF
TRBV7-9	-	TRBJ1-2	few	TGTGCCAGCAGCTTACAGACGGATGGCTACACCTTC	CASSLQTDGYTF
TRBV5-6	-	TRBJ1-3	-	TGTGCCAGCAGCTTGCAAAACACCATATATTTT	CASSLQNTIYF
TRBV6-5	-	TRBJ2-3	-	TGTGCCAGCAGTTCCGACAGAGAAGTCACAGATACGCAGTATTTT	CASSSDREVTDTQYF
TRBV10-2	-	TRBJ2-3	-	TGCGCCAGCAGTGAGGAAGCCTGGTGGGGGGATACGCAGTATTTT	CASSEEAWWGDTQYF
TRBV27	-	TRBJ1-5	-	TGTGCCAGCAGTATAACATGGACAGCGGATCAGCCCCAGCATTTT	CASSITWTADQPQHF
TRBV27	-	TRBJ1-6	-	TGTGCCAGCAGTTTCTTCCACAGGGAGACGGCTTCACCCCTCCACTTT	CASSFFHRETASPLHF
TRBV18	TRBD2	TRBJ2-1	-	TGTGCCAGCTCACCATCCGGGACTAGCATTTACAATGAGCAGTTCTTC	CASSPSGTSIYNEQFF
TRBV13	TRBD1	TRBJ2-3	-	TGTGCCAGCAGACCCGGGACAGGGGGTTCAGATACGCAGTATTTT	CASRPGTGGSDTQYF
TRBV9	TRBD2	TRBJ2-1	-	TGTGCCAGCAGCGTAGGGGCTAGCGGGAGAATCGATGAGCAGTTCTTC	CASSVGASGRIDEQFF
TRBV5-1	-	TRBJ1-5	-	TGCGCCAGCAGCTTGGGTCCGGGACAACTCAATCAGCCCCAGCATTTT	CASSLGPGQLNQPQHF
TRBV30	-	TRBJ1-2	-	TGTGCCTGGAGTGACCAGGGTGACGGGGGCTACACCTTC	CAWSDQGDGGYTF
TRBV4-1	TRBD1	TRBJ1-4	-	TGCGCCACCAGACCGGGACAGGGAAATGAAAAACTGTTTTTT	CATRPGQGNEKLFF
TRBV9	-	TRBJ1-2	-	TGTGCCAGCAGCGTCCTTTTAGCCGACTATGGCTACACCTTC	CASSVLLADYGYTF
TRBV5-1	TRBD1	TRBJ1-2	-	TGCGCCAGCAGAATGGGGACAGACTACTATGGCTACACCTTC	CASRMGTDYYGYTF
TRBV4-3	-	TRBJ1-1	-	TGCGCCAGCAGCCTATTCGAGGATACTGAAGCTTTCTTT	CASSLFEDTEAFF
TRBV5-5	-	TRBJ1-5	-	TGTGCCAGCAGCTTGCGCAGGGATCAGCCCCAGCATTTT	CASSLRRDQPQHF
TRBV30	-	TRBJ2-7	-	TGTGCCTGGAGCGTAAAAAACTACGAGCAGTACTTC	CAWSVKNYEQYF
TRBV7-9	-	TRBJ2-5	-	TGTGCCAGCACGTCCCGGTTCAGAGAGACCCAGTACTTC	CASTSRFRETQYF
TRBV29-1	TRBD2	TRBJ2-1	once	TGCAGCGTGAGGACTAGCGGCTCCTACAATGAGCAGTTCTTC	CSVRTSGSYNEQFF
TRBV6-6	-	TRBJ1-2	-	TGTGCCAGCAGTTACGGGACTAACTATGGCTACACCTTC	CASSYGTNYGYTF
TRBV18	-	TRBJ1-5	-	TGTGCCAGCTCCCTTGTTCAGGTCGATAGCAATCAGCCCCAGCATTTT	CASSLVQVDSNQPQHF
TRBV6-1	-	TRBJ2-5	-	TGTGCCAGCAGTGAAGGGTCACGAGGGGGGACCCAGTACTTC	CASSEGSRGGTQYF
TRBV28	TRBD1	TRBJ2-5	-	TGTGCCAGCAGTCCCCGGGACAGACTCCTCGAGACCCAGTACTTC	CASSPRDRLLETQYF